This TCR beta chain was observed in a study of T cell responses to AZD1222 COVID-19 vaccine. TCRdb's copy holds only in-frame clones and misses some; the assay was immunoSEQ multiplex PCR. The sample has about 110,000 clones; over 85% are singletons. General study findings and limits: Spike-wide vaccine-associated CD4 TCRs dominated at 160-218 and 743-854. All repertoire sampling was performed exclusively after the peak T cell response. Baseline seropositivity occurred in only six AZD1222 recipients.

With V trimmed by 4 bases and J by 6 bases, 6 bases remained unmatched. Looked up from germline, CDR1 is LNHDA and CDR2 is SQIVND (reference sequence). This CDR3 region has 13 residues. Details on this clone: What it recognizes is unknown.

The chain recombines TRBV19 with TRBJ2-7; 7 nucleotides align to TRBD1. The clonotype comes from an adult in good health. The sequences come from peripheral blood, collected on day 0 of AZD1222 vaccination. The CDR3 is CASSTQTGFEQYF. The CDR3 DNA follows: TGTGCCAGTAGTACCCAGACAGGGTTCGAGCAGTACTTC.